This TCR beta chain was profiled in a study of identical twins. Concerning this clonotype itself: With a much larger clone just one base away, this may be a read error.

Germline assignment: CDR1 SQVTM and CDR2 ANQGSEA. The CDR3 has 13 amino acids. The cDNA had a unique molecular identifier and a template-switch universal primer site. TCRdb used MiXCR to reprocess the 5' RACE reads, holding one entry per CDR3 protein. The data show approximately 700,000 distinct CDR3 sequences, roughly 18% seen once. In addition, the sample was reused for a study of T cells expressing NK-cell markers.

The chain couples TRBV29-1 to TRBJ2-5; D call uncertain. The sequence came from a woman aged 18-30 years in good health. The specimen sequenced was PBMCs. CDR3 sequence (DNA): TGCGGCGTCCCGATTCTAGGGCAAGAGACCCAGTACTTC. It encodes CGVPILGQETQYF.